This T cell receptor beta chain was retrieved from a study of blood T cell repertoires in COVID-19. Background on the study: T cells, B-cell-depleted T cells, or PBMCs provided the cDNA or gDNA that served as material.

V lost 0 bases to trimming and J lost 4 bases; unmatched junction nucleotides: 0. This CDR3 contains 14 residues. CDR1 and CDR2 (germline): MNHEY, SMNVEV (reference sequence). Profiled with immunoSEQ multiplex PCR; TCRdb holds only in-frame clones, not every one. The table records around 20,000 clones, more than 85% of them present only once. The TCR sequence derives from a human donor in a cohort sampled during active COVID-19. The J gene is TRBJ1-2, the V gene TRBV27; TRBD1 matches 9 bases. Sequenced input: peripheral blood. The CDR3 sequence is CASSLSGQGYGYTF. The CDR3 bases are TGTGCCAGCAGTTTATCGGGACAGGGCTATGGCTACACCTTC.